This TCR beta chain was found in a study of PD-L1 blockade in urothelial cancer. Study summary: The analyses of blood took place 3 weeks (second dose) and 6 weeks after treatment start.

Indicated time point: pretreatment peripheral blood. Only in-frame clones appear in the TCRdb table, and some are missing; sequencing was by immunoSEQ multiplex PCR. The sample includes about 72,000 clones, under 90% seen only once; the top ten take 3.5% to 5%. The germline CDR1 and CDR2 sequences are ENHRY and SYGVKD. Trimming took off 8 bases at V and 4 bases at J, with 14 bases between the two ends. This CDR3 comprises 13 residues. The chain recombines TRBV10-3 with TRBJ1-1, with D possibly matching TRBD1 (5 bases). This sequence was found in a man in his 70s with urothelial cancer. The sequencing used PBMCs, collected around atezolizumab (anti-PD-L1) treatment. In nucleotides, the CDR3 is TGTGCCATCTTGGGTCTGGGGCTCACTGAAGCTTTCTTT. This codes for CAILGLGLTEAFF.